This T cell receptor beta chain was captured in a study of T-cell memory formation after mild COVID-19. Study as a whole: Most TCR clusters belonged to a single donor.

Study-wide results and limits: Contracting clones from day 15 to 85 had balanced CD4/CD8; later expanders favoured CD4+. The authors did not confirm SARS-CoV-2 specificity of second-wave clones peaking day 37.

The CDR3 is made up of 16 amino acids. CDR1 is KGHDR and CDR2 is SFDVKD in the germline V gene. V shed 4 bases and J 5 bases; nucleotides not matched to a gene: 7. Notes on this clonotype: Its antigen is currently unknown.

TCRdb redid the calling of the 5' RACE reads with MiXCR, one entry per CDR3 protein. The data contain around 130,000 distinct CDR3 sequences, around 15% of them singletons. This TCR derives from an adult woman who had mild COVID-19 (a few samples of this study predate the infection). Cell type and time point are not known. The chain has TRBV24-1 and TRBJ2-1, with 10 bases that match TRBD1. Sequenced input: PBMCs or a T cell subset sorted from them (not recorded which). Here the CDR3 DNA reads TGTGCCACCAGTGAACCGGGACAGGGGACACACAATGAGCAGTTCTTC. Encoded protein: CATSEPGQGTHNEQFF.